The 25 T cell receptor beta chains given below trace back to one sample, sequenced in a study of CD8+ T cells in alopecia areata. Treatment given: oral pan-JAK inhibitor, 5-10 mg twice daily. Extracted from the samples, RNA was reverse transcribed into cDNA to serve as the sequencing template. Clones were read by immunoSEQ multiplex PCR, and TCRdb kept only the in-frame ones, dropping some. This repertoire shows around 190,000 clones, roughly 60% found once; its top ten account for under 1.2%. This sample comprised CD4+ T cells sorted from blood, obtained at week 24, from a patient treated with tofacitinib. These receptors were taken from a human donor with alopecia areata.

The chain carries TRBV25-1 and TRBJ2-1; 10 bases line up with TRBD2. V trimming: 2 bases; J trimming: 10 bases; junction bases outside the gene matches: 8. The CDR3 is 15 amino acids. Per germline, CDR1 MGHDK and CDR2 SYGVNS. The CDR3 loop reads CASSETGTSVREQFF. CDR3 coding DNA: TGTGCCAGCAGTGAAACGGGGACTAGCGTTCGGGAGCAGTTCTTC.

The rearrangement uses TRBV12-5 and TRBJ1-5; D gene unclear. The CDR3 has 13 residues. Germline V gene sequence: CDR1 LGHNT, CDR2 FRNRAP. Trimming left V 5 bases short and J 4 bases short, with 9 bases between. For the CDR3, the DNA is TGTGCTAGTGGTGACCGTAAGAATCAGCCCCAGCATTTT. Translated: CASGDRKNQPQHF.

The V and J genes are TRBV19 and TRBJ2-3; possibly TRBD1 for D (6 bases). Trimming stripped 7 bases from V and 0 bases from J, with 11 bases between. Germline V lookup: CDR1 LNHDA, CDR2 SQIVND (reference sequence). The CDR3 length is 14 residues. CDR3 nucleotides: TGTGCCAGTACCCCAGGGGCTAGCACAGATACGCAGTATTTT. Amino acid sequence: CASTPGASTDTQYF. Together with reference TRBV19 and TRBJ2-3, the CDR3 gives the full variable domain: DGGITQSPKYLFRKEGQNVTLSCEQNLNHDAMYWYRQDPGQGLRLIYYSQIVNDFQKGDIAEGYSVSREKKESFPLTVTSAQKNPTAFYLCASTPGASTDTQYFGPGTRLTVL.

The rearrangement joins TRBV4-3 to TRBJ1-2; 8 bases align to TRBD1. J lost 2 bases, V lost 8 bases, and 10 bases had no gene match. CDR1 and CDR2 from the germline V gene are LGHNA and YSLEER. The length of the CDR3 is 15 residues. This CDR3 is CASSTEAGGNYGYTF. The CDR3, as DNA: TGCGCCAGCTCGACAGAAGCAGGGGGCAACTATGGCTACACCTTC.

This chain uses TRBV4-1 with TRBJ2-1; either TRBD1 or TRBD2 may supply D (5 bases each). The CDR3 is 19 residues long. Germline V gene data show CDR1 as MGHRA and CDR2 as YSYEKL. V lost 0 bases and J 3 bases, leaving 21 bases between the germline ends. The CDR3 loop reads CASSQERDGLGIYYNEQFF. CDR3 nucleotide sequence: TGCGCCAGCAGCCAAGAAAGGGACGGCCTCGGAATCTACTACAATGAGCAGTTCTTC.

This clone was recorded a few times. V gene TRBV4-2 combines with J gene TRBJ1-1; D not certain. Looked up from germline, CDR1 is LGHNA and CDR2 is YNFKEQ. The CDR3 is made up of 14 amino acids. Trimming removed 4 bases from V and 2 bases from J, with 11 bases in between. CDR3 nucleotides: TGTGCCAGCAGCCCGGACCCGGCAAACACTGAAGCTTTCTTT. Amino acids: CASSPDPANTEAFF.

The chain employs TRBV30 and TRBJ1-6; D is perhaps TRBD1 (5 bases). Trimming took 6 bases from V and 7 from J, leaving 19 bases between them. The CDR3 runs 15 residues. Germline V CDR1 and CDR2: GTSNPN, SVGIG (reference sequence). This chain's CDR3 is CACLDGGLPNSPLHF. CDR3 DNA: TGTGCCTGCCTGGATGGGGGACTACCCAATTCACCCCTCCACTTT. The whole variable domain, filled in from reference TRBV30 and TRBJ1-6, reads SQTIHQWPATLVQPVGSPLSLECTVEGTSNPNLYWYRQAAGRGLQLLFYSVGIGQISSEVPQNLSASRPQDRQFILSSKKLLLSDSGFYLCACLDGGLPNSPLHFGNGTRLTVT.

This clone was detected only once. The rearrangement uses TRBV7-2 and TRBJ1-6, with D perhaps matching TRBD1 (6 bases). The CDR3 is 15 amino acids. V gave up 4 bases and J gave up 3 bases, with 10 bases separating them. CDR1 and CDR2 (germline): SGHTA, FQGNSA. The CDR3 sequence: CASSSNRVYNSPLHF. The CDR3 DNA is TGTGCCAGCAGCTCGAACAGGGTCTATAATTCACCCCTCCACTTT.

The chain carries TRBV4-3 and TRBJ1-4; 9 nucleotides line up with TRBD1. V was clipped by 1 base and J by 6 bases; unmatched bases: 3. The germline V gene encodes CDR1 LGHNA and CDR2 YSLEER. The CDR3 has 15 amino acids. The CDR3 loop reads CASSQVGQGDEKLFF. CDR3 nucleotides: TGCGCCAGCAGCCAAGTGGGACAGGGAGATGAAAAACTGTTTTTT.

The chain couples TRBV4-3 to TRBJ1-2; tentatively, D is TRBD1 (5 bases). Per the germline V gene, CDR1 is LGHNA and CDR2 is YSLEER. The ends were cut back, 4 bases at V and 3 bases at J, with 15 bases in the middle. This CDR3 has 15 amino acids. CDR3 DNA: TGCGCCAGCAGCCGCGACGACAGTGGTGACTATGGCTACACCTTC. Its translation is CASSRDDSGDYGYTF.

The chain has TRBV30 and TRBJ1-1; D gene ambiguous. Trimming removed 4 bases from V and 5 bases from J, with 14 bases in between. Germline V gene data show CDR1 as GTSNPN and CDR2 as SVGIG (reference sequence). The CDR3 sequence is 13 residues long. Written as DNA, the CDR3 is TGTGCCTGGATGTTACCTCCGGGGACTGAAGCTTTCTTT. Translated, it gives CAWMLPPGTEAFF.

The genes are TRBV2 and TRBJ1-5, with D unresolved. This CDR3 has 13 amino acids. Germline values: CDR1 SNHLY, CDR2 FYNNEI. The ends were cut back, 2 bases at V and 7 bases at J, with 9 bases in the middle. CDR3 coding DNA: TGTGCCAGCAGTGAATATGGTGGACAGCCCCAGCATTTT. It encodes CASSEYGGQPQHF.

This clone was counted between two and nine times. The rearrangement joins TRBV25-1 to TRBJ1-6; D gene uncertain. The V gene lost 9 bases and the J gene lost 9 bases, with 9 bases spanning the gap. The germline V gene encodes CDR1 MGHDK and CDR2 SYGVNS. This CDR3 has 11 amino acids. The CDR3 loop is CASGMGSPLHF. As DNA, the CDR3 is TGTGCCAGTGGTATGGGTTCACCCCTCCACTTT. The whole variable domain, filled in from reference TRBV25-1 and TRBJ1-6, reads EADIYQTPRYLVIGTGKKITLECSQTMGHDKMYWYQQDPGMELHLIHYSYGVNSTEKGDLSSESTVSRIRTEHFPLTLESARPSHTSQYLCASGMGSPLHFGNGTRLTVT.

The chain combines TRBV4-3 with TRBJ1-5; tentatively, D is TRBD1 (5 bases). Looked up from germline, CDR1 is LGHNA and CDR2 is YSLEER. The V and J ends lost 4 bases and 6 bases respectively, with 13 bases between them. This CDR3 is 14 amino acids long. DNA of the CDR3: TGCGCCAGCAGCCCTGTGGTGGGGACTCAGCCCCAGCATTTT. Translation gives CASSPVVGTQPQHF.

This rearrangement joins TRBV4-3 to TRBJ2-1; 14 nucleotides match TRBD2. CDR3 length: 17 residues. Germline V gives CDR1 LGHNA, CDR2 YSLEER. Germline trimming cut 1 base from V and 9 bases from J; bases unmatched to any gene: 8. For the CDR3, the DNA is TGCGCCAGCAGCCAAGTCCCGACTAGCGGGGGGGCCAGTGAGCAGTTCTTC. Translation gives CASSQVPTSGGASEQFF.

In DNA form, the CDR3 reads TGTGCCTTACCTAGCGGGGGGGCAGAGGAAGAGACCCAGTACTTC. Protein sequence: CALPSGGAEEETQYF. V gene TRBV10-3 combines with J gene TRBJ2-5, with 12 positions matching TRBD2. The CDR3 length is 15 residues. V gave up 11 bases and J gave up 3 bases; unmatched junction bases: 10. CDR1 is ENHRY, CDR2 SYGVKD, per germline.

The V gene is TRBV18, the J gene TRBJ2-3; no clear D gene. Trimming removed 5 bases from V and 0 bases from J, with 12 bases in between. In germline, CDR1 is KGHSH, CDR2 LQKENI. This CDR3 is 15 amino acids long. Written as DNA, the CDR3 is TGTGCCAGCTCAAGACGTGTGGGTAGCACAGATACGCAGTATTTT. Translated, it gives CASSRRVGSTDTQYF.

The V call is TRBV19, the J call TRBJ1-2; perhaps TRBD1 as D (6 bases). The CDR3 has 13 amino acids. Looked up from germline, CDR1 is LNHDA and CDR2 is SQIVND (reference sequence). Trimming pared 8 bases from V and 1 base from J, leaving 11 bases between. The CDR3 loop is CASGRQVNYGYTF. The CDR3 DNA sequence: TGTGCCAGTGGACGACAGGTTAACTATGGCTACACCTTC.

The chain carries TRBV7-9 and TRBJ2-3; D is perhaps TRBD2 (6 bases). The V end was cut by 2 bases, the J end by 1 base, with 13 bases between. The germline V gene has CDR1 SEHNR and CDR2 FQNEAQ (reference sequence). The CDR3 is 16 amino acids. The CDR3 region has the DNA TGTGCCAGCAGCTTACGAGCGGGCCTCCGCACAGATACGCAGTATTTT. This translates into CASSLRAGLRTDTQYF.

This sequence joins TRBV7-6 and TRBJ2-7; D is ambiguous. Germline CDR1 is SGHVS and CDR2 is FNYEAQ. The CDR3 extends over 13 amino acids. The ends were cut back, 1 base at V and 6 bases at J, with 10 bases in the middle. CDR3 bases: TGTGCCAGCAGCTTAGATCGCCGCGCCGAGCAGTACTTC. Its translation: CASSLDRRAEQYF.

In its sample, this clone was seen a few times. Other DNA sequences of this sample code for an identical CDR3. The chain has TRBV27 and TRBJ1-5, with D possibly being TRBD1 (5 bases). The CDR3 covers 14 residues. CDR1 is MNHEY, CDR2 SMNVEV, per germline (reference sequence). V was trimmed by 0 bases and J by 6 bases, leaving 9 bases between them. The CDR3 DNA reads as TGTGCCAGCAGTTTATCTTGGGGGGGTCAGCCCCAGCATTTT. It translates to CASSLSWGGQPQHF.

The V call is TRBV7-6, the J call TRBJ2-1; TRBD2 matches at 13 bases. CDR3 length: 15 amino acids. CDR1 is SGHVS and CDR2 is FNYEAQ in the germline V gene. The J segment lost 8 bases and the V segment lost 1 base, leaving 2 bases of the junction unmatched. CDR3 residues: CASSLGTSGGDEQFF. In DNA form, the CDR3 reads TGTGCCAGCAGCTTAGGGACTAGCGGGGGCGATGAGCAGTTCTTC.

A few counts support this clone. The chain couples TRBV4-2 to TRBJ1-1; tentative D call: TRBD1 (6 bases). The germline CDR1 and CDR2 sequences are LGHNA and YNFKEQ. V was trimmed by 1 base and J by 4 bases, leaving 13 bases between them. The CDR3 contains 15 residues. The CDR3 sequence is CASSQGRGAVTEAFF. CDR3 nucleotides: TGTGCCAGCAGCCAAGGGAGGGGGGCCGTCACTGAAGCTTTCTTT.

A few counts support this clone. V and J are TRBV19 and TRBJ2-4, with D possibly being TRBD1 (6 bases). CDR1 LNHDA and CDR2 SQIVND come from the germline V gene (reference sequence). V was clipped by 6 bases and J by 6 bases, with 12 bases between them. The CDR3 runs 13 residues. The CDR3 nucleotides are TGTGCCAGTAGGAAGGCAGGGGTAAACATTCAGTACTTC. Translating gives CASRKAGVNIQYF.

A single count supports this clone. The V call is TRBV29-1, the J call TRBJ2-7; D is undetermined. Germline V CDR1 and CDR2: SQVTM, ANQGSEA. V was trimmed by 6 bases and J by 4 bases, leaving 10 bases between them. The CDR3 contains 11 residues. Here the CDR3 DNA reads TGCAGCGTAGAGACGGATTACGAGCAGTACTTC. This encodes CSVETDYEQYF.